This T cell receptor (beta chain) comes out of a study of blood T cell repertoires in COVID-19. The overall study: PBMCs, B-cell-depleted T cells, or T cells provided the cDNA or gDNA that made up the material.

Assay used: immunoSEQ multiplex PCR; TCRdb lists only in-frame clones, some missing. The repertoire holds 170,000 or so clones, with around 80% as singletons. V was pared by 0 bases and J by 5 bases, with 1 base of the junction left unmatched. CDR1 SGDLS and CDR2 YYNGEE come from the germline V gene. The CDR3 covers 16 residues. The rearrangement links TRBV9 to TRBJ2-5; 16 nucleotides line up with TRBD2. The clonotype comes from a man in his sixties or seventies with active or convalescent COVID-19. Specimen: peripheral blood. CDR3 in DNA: TGTGCCAGCAGCGTAGGGGGACTAGCGGGAGGGGAGACCCAGTACTTC. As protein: CASSVGGLAGGETQYF.